Listed here are 25 T cell receptor beta chains from one sample, sequenced in a study of OX40 agonist ivuxolimab in advanced cancers. Receptor amplification or capture employed the immunoSEQ multiplex PCR assay. This is the immuneACCESS table as TCRdb keeps it, with only in-frame sequences that have V and J called. A part of the clones is gone; compared with another copy, unresolved V genes explain less than half, and the rest is unexplained. The sample table lists fewer than 65,000 clones, more than 85% of them with a count of one. Clones ranked in the top ten supply just over 1.4% of the sample. The sample consisted of CD4+ or CD8+ T cells sorted from blood, taken in a trial of the OX40 agonist ivuxolimab. These TCRs come from an adult with an advanced solid tumor such as melanoma, head and neck, liver or kidney cancer.

As concerns this clone: Relative to the germline gene, one junction end is altered; a read error may explain this. V usage is TRBV9 and J usage is TRBJ1-1; no clear D gene. CDR1 is SGDLS, CDR2 YYNGEE, per germline. This CDR3 contains 13 residues. CDR3 bases: TGTGTCAGCAGCCAAAACCGGGACACTGAAGCTTTCTTT. It yields the protein CVSSQNRDTEAFF.

The chain is built from TRBV27 and TRBJ2-1; D tentatively fits TRBD1 or TRBD2 (6 bases each). Germline V gene sequence: CDR1 MNHEY, CDR2 SMNVEV (reference sequence). The CDR3 is 16 amino acids. The V end was cut by 5 bases, the J end by 2 bases, with 16 bases between. The CDR3 sequence: CASSPTGALPYNEQFF. The CDR3 coding sequence is TGTGCCAGCAGTCCCACGGGGGCCCTTCCCTACAATGAGCAGTTCTTC.

The chain joins TRBV2 to TRBJ1-2; no clear D gene. In germline, CDR1 is SNHLY, CDR2 FYNNEI. V was trimmed by 7 bases and J by 6 bases, leaving 15 bases between them. CDR3 length: 13 residues. CDR3 sequence: CASINRYPDGYTF. Here the CDR3 DNA reads TGTGCCAGCATTAATAGGTATCCGGATGGCTACACCTTC.

J is TRBJ2-3 and V is TRBV4-1; 9 bases are shared with TRBD2. The CDR3 loop spans 18 amino acids. CDR1 and CDR2 from the germline V gene are MGHRA and YSYEKL. The V gene end was trimmed by 2 bases and the J gene end by 1 base; junction bases not matched to a gene: 10. DNA of the CDR3: TGCGCCAGCAGCCAAACTGGCGGGAGGGCCCTCGGCACAGATACGCAGTATTTT. Protein product: CASSQTGGRALGTDTQYF.

The chain is built from TRBV7-3 and TRBJ2-5; 12 bases map to TRBD2. With V trimmed by 5 bases and J by 6 bases, 10 bases remained unmatched. Germline CDR1 SGHTA, CDR2 FQGTGA. The CDR3 has 16 residues. The CDR3: CASSPAPTSGRKTQYF. The CDR3 region has the DNA TGTGCCAGCAGCCCAGCCCCGACTAGCGGGAGAAAGACCCAGTACTTC.

V is TRBV6-5 and J is TRBJ1-2, with D perhaps TRBD1 (5 bases). Trimming took off 4 bases at V and 3 bases at J, with 18 bases between the two ends. The CDR3 is 16 amino acids. CDR1 and CDR2 (germline): MNHEY, SVGAGI. In DNA, the CDR3 is TGTGCCAGCAGTTTACGCGAGAGACAGCCATACTATGGCTACACCTTC. It is translated as CASSLRERQPYYGYTF.

This sequence joins TRBV5-6 and TRBJ2-1; 9 bases are a match to TRBD1. The germline gives CDR1 SGHDT, CDR2 YYEEEE. CDR3 length: 15 residues. With 5 bases clipped from V and 8 bases from J, the junction kept 11 bases outside the gene matches. The CDR3 nucleotides read TGTGCCAGCAGTACCGGGACAGGGATAGGCGATGAGCAGTTCTTC. This sequence encodes CASSTGTGIGDEQFF.

The chain uses TRBV6-1 and TRBJ1-4; D is possibly TRBD1 (5 bases). CDR1 MNHNS and CDR2 SASEGT come from the germline V gene. CDR3 length: 15 amino acids. V was pared by 6 bases and J by 4 bases, with 15 bases between. The CDR3 sequence is CASRPRDGINEKLFF. Written as DNA, the CDR3 is TGTGCCAGCAGACCAAGGGACGGAATTAATGAAAAACTGTTTTTT.

This clone was seen only once. The chain couples TRBV15 to TRBJ1-1; no firm D call. Germline CDR1 and CDR2: LNHNV and YYDKDF (reference sequence). V dropped 0 bases and J dropped 10 bases, with 12 bases sitting between them. This CDR3 spans 13 amino acids. The CDR3 region has the DNA TGTGCCACCAGCAGAGATTGGCCGGAGGGAGCTTTCTTT. It translates to CATSRDWPEGAFF. Full variable domain (rest looked up from reference TRBV15 and TRBJ1-1): DAMVIQNPRYQVTQFGKPVTLSCSQTLNHNVMYWYQQKSSQAPKLLFHYYDKDFNNEADTPDNFQSRRPNTSFCFLDIRSPGLGDTAMYLCATSRDWPEGAFFGQGTRLTVV.

In nucleotides, the CDR3 is TGTGCCAGCAGCTTGGGGATAGCGTCAATCGGGGAGCTGTTTTTT. This translates into CASSLGIASIGELFF. This sequence joins TRBV5-4 and TRBJ2-2; D perhaps matches TRBD2 (5 bases). Germline CDR1 and CDR2: SGHNT and YYREEE (reference sequence). Trimming cost V 0 bases and J 7 bases, with 13 bases left between them. The CDR3 is 15 amino acids. The full variable domain, in which reference TRBV5-4 and TRBJ2-2 provide the parts outside the CDR3, is ETGVTQSPTHLIKTRGQQVTLRCSSQSGHNTVSWYQQALGQGPQFIFQYYREEENGRGNFPPRFSGLQFPNYSSELNVNALELDDSALYLCASSLGIASIGELFFGEGSRLTVL.

This CDR3 reads CASSLPNYGYTF. The CDR3 nucleotides are TGTGCCAGCAGTCTCCCGAACTATGGCTACACCTTC. This sequence joins TRBV28 and TRBJ1-2; D not resolved. The germline V gene has CDR1 MDHEN and CDR2 SYDVKM. CDR3 length: 12 amino acids. Trimming left V 5 bases short and J 2 bases short, with 6 bases between.

This clone appeared a few times. This rearrangement joins TRBV18 to TRBJ2-3; 9 nucleotides match TRBD1. The CDR3 is 14 amino acids. J gave up 4 bases and V 6 bases, and 5 bases lay outside the gene matches. The germline V gene has CDR1 KGHSH and CDR2 LQKENI. This chain's CDR3 is CASSPGTGSDTQYF. Here the CDR3 DNA reads TGTGCCAGCTCTCCCGGGACAGGGTCAGATACGCAGTATTTT. Looking up the rest from reference TRBV18 and TRBJ2-3 gives the full variable domain: NAGVMQNPRHLVRRRGQEARLRCSPMKGHSHVYWYRQLPEEGLKFMVYLQKENIIDESGMPKERFSAEFPKEGPSILRIQQVVRGDSAAYFCASSPGTGSDTQYFGPGTRLTVL.

The chain combines TRBV5-4 with TRBJ2-5; D gene ambiguous. The germline CDR1 and CDR2 sequences are SGHNT and YYREEE (reference sequence). The CDR3 runs 14 residues. Trimming took 3 bases from V and 1 from J, leaving 10 bases between them. CDR3 sequence reads: CASSSSPGQETQYF. The CDR3 DNA is TGTGCCAGCAGCTCGAGCCCGGGCCAAGAGACCCAGTACTTC.

V gene TRBV30 combines with J gene TRBJ2-2; D tentatively reads TRBD1 or TRBD2 (5 bases each). The CDR3 totals 15 residues. V dropped 1 base and J dropped 5 bases, with 14 bases sitting between them. Germline V gene data show CDR1 as GTSNPN and CDR2 as SVGIG (reference sequence). CDR3 protein: CAWSGWGEGTGELFF. The CDR3 DNA follows: TGTGCCTGGAGTGGATGGGGCGAGGGAACCGGGGAGCTGTTTTTT.

The V and J genes are TRBV28 and TRBJ2-3; D not certain. This CDR3 spans 11 amino acids. Trimming removed 6 bases from V and 8 bases from J, with 9 bases in between. Germline V lookup: CDR1 MDHEN, CDR2 SYDVKM. CDR3: CASSLDGTQYF. CDR3 DNA: TGTGCCAGCAGCCTTGATGGTACGCAGTATTTT. Filled out from reference TRBV28 and TRBJ2-3, the complete variable domain reads DVKVTQSSRYLVKRTGEKVFLECVQDMDHENMFWYRQDPGLGLRLIYFSYDVKMKEKGDIPEGYSVSREKKERFSLILESASTNQTSMYLCASSLDGTQYFGPGTRLTVL.

This chain's CDR3 is CASSRGTGGDRETQYF. CDR3 nucleotides: TGTGCCAGCAGTCGAGGGACAGGGGGCGATCGGGAGACCCAGTACTTC. J is TRBJ2-5 and V is TRBV5-5; the match to TRBD1 covers 12 bases. V was pared by 5 bases and J by 5 bases, with 10 bases of the junction left unmatched. The CDR3 runs to 16 residues. The germline V gene encodes CDR1 SGHKS and CDR2 YYEKEE (reference sequence).

The chain joins TRBV6-1 to TRBJ1-2; no clear D gene. V gave up 7 bases and J gave up 6 bases, with 18 bases separating them. Germline CDR1 is MNHNS and CDR2 is SASEGT. This CDR3 contains 14 residues. CDR3 nucleotides: TGTGCCAGCATTCCCCGGGGATCCACACATGGCTACACCTTC. Residues: CASIPRGSTHGYTF.

This chain joins TRBV21-1 and TRBJ2-3; whether TRBD1, the table's D call, matches the DNA was not checked. TRBV21-1 counts as a pseudogene. The CDR3 spans 18 residues. Here the CDR3 DNA reads TGTGCCAGCAGCCTCCGCCTCAGGGGTTTAAAGAGCACAGATACGCAGTATTTT. This gives the protein CASSLRLRGLKSTDTQYF.

J is TRBJ1-4 and V is TRBV4-1; no clear D. Between the trimmed V and J ends, which lost 0 bases and 0 bases, there was a span of 8 bases. Germline values: CDR1 MGHRA, CDR2 YSYEKL. The CDR3 has 16 residues. This CDR3 reads CASSQDRVATNEKLFF. The CDR3 DNA reads TGCGCCAGCAGCCAAGATCGAGTTGCAACTAATGAAAAACTGTTTTTT.

The genes are TRBV7-9 and TRBJ2-7; TRBD1 aligns across 8 bases. The germline V gene has CDR1 SEHNR and CDR2 FQNEAQ (reference sequence). V shed 2 bases and J 6 bases; nucleotides not matched to a gene: 6. The CDR3 has 14 residues. CDR3 in amino acids: CASSLSGGEIEQYF. The CDR3 DNA reads as TGTGCCAGCAGCTTATCAGGGGGCGAGATCGAGCAGTACTTC.

In its sample, this clone was seen a few times. The V and J genes are TRBV18 and TRBJ1-4; D is uncertain. Germline CDR1 and CDR2: KGHSH and LQKENI. This CDR3 has 15 amino acids. V lost 4 bases to trimming and J lost 3 bases, with 12 bases between them. CDR3 loop: CASSRRTAANEKLFF. CDR3 DNA: TGTGCCAGCTCACGCCGGACGGCAGCTAATGAAAAACTGTTTTTT.

The CDR3 bases are TGTGCCAGCAGCACTGGACCTTACAATGAGCAGTTCTTC. The encoded protein is CASSTGPYNEQFF. The chain combines TRBV11-2 with TRBJ2-1; D not resolved. Germline V lookup: CDR1 SGHAT, CDR2 FQNNGV. The CDR3 covers 13 residues. Trimming cost V 5 bases and J 4 bases, with 9 bases left between them.

The chain combines TRBV29-1 with TRBJ2-6, with a weak D call TRBD1 (7 bases). From germline, CDR1 is SQVTM and CDR2 ANQGSEA. V was pared by 5 bases and J by 2 bases, with 16 bases between. This CDR3 spans 16 amino acids. The CDR3 region is CSVRTGGDPGANVLTF. As DNA, the CDR3 is TGCAGCGTTCGGACAGGAGGGGACCCTGGGGCCAACGTCCTGACTTTC.

V is TRBV10-2 and J is TRBJ2-7; D is unresolved. Germline CDR1 reads WSHSY; CDR2 reads SAAADI. The CDR3 spans 13 residues. V was shortened by 9 bases and J by 6 bases, with 18 bases between the two germline ends. CDR3 in DNA: TGCGCCAGTTTCTCAGACCCCGCGGCCGAGCAGTACTTC. This sequence encodes CASFSDPAAEQYF.

This chain connects TRBV2 to TRBJ2-1; D is possibly TRBD1 or TRBD2 (6 bases each). This CDR3 has 13 amino acids. Per the germline V gene, CDR1 is SNHLY and CDR2 is FYNNEI. Trimming pared 4 bases from V and 9 bases from J, leaving 13 bases between. Here the CDR3 reads CASSVEGVGEQFF. The CDR3 region has the DNA TGTGCCAGCAGTGTGGAGGGGGTGGGTGAGCAGTTCTTC.